Shown below are 25 T cell receptor beta chains from a single sample sequenced in a study of control samples from healthy donors and cancer patients. The assay was immunoSEQ multiplex PCR, and TCRdb's table has in-frame clones only and misses some. The sample lists 10,000 to 15,000 clones, around 89% occurring once. Sequenced input: formalin-fixed, paraffin-embedded tissue. The receptors were gathered from a male donor with melanoma.

This rearrangement joins TRBV30 to TRBJ2-7, with 7 bases identical to TRBD1. Germline values: CDR1 GTSNPN, CDR2 SVGIG (reference sequence). This CDR3 region has 11 residues. After removal of 5 bases from V and 13 bases from J, the junction contained 11 bases not matched to a gene. CDR3 sequence: CAWGLQGKVYF. The DNA for the CDR3 is TGTGCCTGGGGGTTACAGGGGAAAGTATACTTC.

Written as DNA, the CDR3 is TGTGCCAGCAGTGAAGGGGCCCACGGAAATCAGCCCCAGCATTTT. Protein: CASSEGAHGNQPQHF. The chain is built from TRBV6-1 and TRBJ1-5; D gene uncertain. The CDR3 extends over 15 amino acids. The V end lost 1 base, the J end lost 4 bases, and 11 bases lay between the germline ends. Germline V gene sequence: CDR1 MNHNS, CDR2 SASEGT.

The rearrangement joins TRBV2 to TRBJ1-2; possibly TRBD1 for D (5 bases). The CDR3 is 15 amino acids. The germline V gene encodes CDR1 SNHLY and CDR2 FYNNEI. V dropped 2 bases and J dropped 1 base, with 11 bases sitting between them. The CDR3 DNA follows: TGTGCCAGCAGTGAATGGCAGGGTCGTAACTATGGCTACACCTTC. Translated: CASSEWQGRNYGYTF.

The rearrangement links TRBV28 to TRBJ2-2; 7 nucleotides align to TRBD1. With 7 bases clipped from V and 3 bases from J, the junction kept 8 bases outside the gene matches. Germline CDR1 and CDR2: MDHEN and SYDVKM. This CDR3 has 15 amino acids. CDR3 residues: CASINLRGHTGELFF. DNA of the CDR3: TGTGCCAGCATAAATTTAAGGGGGCACACCGGGGAGCTGTTTTTT. Supplemented by reference TRBV28 and TRBJ2-2, the full variable domain reads DVKVTQSSRYLVKRTGEKVFLECVQDMDHENMFWYRQDPGLGLRLIYFSYDVKMKEKGDIPEGYSVSREKKERFSLILESASTNQTSMYLCASINLRGHTGELFFGEGSRLTVL.

The chain links TRBV14 to TRBJ2-7; 7 bases are shared with TRBD1. Per germline, CDR1 SGHDN and CDR2 FVKESK. J was trimmed by 6 bases and V by 1 base; bases with no gene match: 6. CDR3 length: 14 amino acids. Written as DNA, the CDR3 is TGTGCCAGCAGCCAAGCACTAACAGGGGTCGAGCAGTACTTC. Translating it yields CASSQALTGVEQYF.

The V and J genes are TRBV7-9 and TRBJ2-6; unclear D gene. V lost 2 bases and J lost 1, with 6 bases in between. The CDR3 covers 15 residues. Germline CDR1 is SEHNR and CDR2 is FQNEAQ (reference sequence). The CDR3: CASSLRTSGANVLTF. CDR3 coding DNA: TGTGCCAGCAGCTTACGGACGTCTGGGGCCAACGTCCTGACTTTC.

A few counts support this clone. At one boundary the junction diverges from the germline segment, which might be a read error. This chain joins TRBV7-7 and TRBJ2-7, with D possibly TRBD1 on 5 matching bases. Germline CDR1 reads SSHAT; CDR2 reads FNYEAQ (reference sequence). The CDR3 has 13 residues. CDR3 loop: CASSLGASYEQYF. In nucleotides, the CDR3 is TGTGCTAGCAGCTTAGGGGCCTCCTACGAGCAGTACTTC.

The chain employs TRBV27 and TRBJ1-1; a weak D match, TRBD1 (5 bases). The CDR3 spans 14 residues. Germline V gene lookup returns CDR1 MNHEY and CDR2 SMNVEV (reference sequence). Trimming took 4 bases from V and 11 from J, leaving 20 bases between them. CDR3 protein: CASSSRNGGLYAFF. The DNA of the CDR3 is TGTGCCAGCAGTTCACGGAACGGGGGTTTATACGCTTTCTTT.

V is TRBV10-3 and J is TRBJ1-2, with unresolved D. The CDR3 covers 14 residues. The germline V gene encodes CDR1 ENHRY and CDR2 SYGVKD. The germline V and J ends were trimmed by 6 bases and 4 bases, with 15 bases remaining between them. The chain's CDR3 is CAISQLGGLYGYTF. The CDR3 coding sequence is TGTGCCATCAGCCAGTTGGGCGGACTCTATGGCTACACCTTC.

The V gene is TRBV30, the J gene TRBJ2-5, with a possible D match to TRBD2 (5 bases). The germline gives CDR1 GTSNPN, CDR2 SVGIG (reference sequence). Trimming pared 4 bases from V and 5 bases from J, leaving 17 bases between. CDR3 length: 14 amino acids. The DNA of the CDR3 is TGTGCCTGGACCCATGGGCGGAGAGGGGAGACCCAGTACTTC. It translates to CAWTHGRRGETQYF.

This rearrangement joins TRBV9 to TRBJ1-2; 7 nucleotides line up with TRBD1. CDR1 is SGDLS and CDR2 is YYNGEE in the germline V gene. This CDR3 comprises 14 residues. With V trimmed by 0 bases and J by 3 bases, 2 bases remained unmatched. The CDR3 region is CASSVVGGDYGYTF. CDR3 DNA sequence: TGTGCCAGCAGCGTAGTAGGGGGCGACTATGGCTACACCTTC. Using reference TRBV9 and TRBJ1-2 for the parts outside the CDR3, the full variable domain is DSGVTQTPKHLITATGQRVTLRCSPRSGDLSVYWYQQSLDQGLQFLIQYYNGEERAKGNILERFSAQQFPDLHSELNLSSLELGDSALYFCASSVVGGDYGYTFGSGTRLTVV.

This chain connects TRBV7-3 to TRBJ2-5; no reliable D call. The germline V and J ends were trimmed by 5 bases and 4 bases, with 17 bases remaining between them. The CDR3 covers 15 residues. Germline values: CDR1 SGHTA, CDR2 FQGTGA. The CDR3 sequence: CASSQTGSWGETQYF. DNA for the CDR3: TGTGCCAGCAGCCAGACCGGATCTTGGGGAGAGACCCAGTACTTC.

The count of this clone is one. In DNA form, the CDR3 reads TGCGCCAGCAGTTCCGGGACAGTTAAAGAGACCCAGTACTTC. Encoded protein: CASSSGTVKETQYF. The chain couples TRBV10-1 to TRBJ2-5; TRBD1 matches at 7 bases. Germline V gene data show CDR1 as WNHNN and CDR2 as SYGVQD (reference sequence). Trimming at V came to 5 bases and at J to 3 bases, leaving 6 bases not matched to a gene. The CDR3 is 14 residues long.

The gene calls are TRBV5-1 and TRBJ2-1; 10 bases line up with TRBD2. Trimming cost V 3 bases and J 0 bases; bases outside gene matches: 9. The CDR3 loop spans 18 amino acids. Germline V gene sequence: CDR1 SGHRS, CDR2 YFSETQ. The CDR3 nucleotides read TGCGCCAGCAGCTCCACCGGACTAGCGGACTCCTCCTACAATGAGCAGTTCTTC. Translated, it gives CASSSTGLADSSYNEQFF. Together with reference TRBV5-1 and TRBJ2-1, the CDR3 gives the full variable domain: KAGVTQTPRYLIKTRGQQVTLSCSPISGHRSVSWYQQTPGQGLQFLFEYFSETQRNKGNFPGRFSGRQFSNSRSEMNVSTLELGDSALYLCASSSTGLADSSYNEQFFGPGTRLTVL.

The chain has TRBV6-5 and TRBJ2-3; TRBD2 agrees at 7 bases. V was clipped by 7 bases and J by 5 bases; unmatched bases: 12. The CDR3 has 15 residues. Germline V gives CDR1 MNHEY, CDR2 SVGAGI. CDR3 sequence (DNA): TGTGCCAGCACCGATCGTCCATTAGCGGGAGATACGCAGTATTTT. This codes for CASTDRPLAGDTQYF.

This chain connects TRBV9 to TRBJ1-6; unclear D gene. Per germline, CDR1 SGDLS and CDR2 YYNGEE. There are 15 residues in the CDR3. V was pared by 3 bases and J by 3 bases, with 10 bases between. The DNA for the CDR3 is TGTGCCAGCAGCGCCGTAGGGAACTATAATTCACCCCTCCACTTT. Protein sequence: CASSAVGNYNSPLHF.

This chain connects TRBV9 to TRBJ2-3; D may be TRBD2 (6 bases). Germline V lookup: CDR1 SGDLS, CDR2 YYNGEE. The CDR3 runs to 17 residues. The ends were cut back, 3 bases at V and 0 bases at J, with 17 bases in the middle. The CDR3 reads CASSATLLGLSTDTQYF. CDR3 DNA: TGTGCCAGCAGCGCCACTCTTCTGGGACTTAGCACAGATACGCAGTATTTT.

This clone turned up a few times. V and J are TRBV19 and TRBJ2-1; TRBD2 aligns across 8 bases. V shed 10 bases and J 9 bases; nucleotides not matched to a gene: 23. In germline, CDR1 is LNHDA, CDR2 SQIVND (reference sequence). The length of the CDR3 is 17 residues. The CDR3 spells CAINISGKAPQLPEQFF. CDR3 bases: TGTGCCATCAATATTAGCGGGAAAGCGCCCCAATTGCCTGAGCAGTTCTTC.

The chain carries TRBV5-6 and TRBJ2-7, with D unresolved. With 1 base removed from V and 2 bases from J, the gap between germline ends came to 7 bases. The CDR3 is 13 residues long. CDR1 is SGHDT and CDR2 is YYEEEE in the germline V gene. The CDR3 DNA follows: TGTGCCAGCAGCTTGTATATCCCCTACGAGCAGTACTTC. Its protein product is CASSLYIPYEQYF. The whole variable domain, filled in from reference TRBV5-6 and TRBJ2-7, reads DAGVTQSPTHLIKTRGQQVTLRCSPKSGHDTVSWYQQALGQGPQFIFQYYEEEERQRGNFPDRFSGHQFPNYSSELNVNALLLGDSALYLCASSLYIPYEQYFGPGTRLTVT.

The chain has TRBV1 and TRBJ2-3; no DNA check was done on the table's D call, TRBD2. TRBV1 is a listed pseudogene. The CDR3 runs to 13 residues. CDR3 nucleotides: TGCACCAGCAGTGCGGGGAGCACAGATACGCAGTATTTT. It is translated as CTSSAGSTDTQYF.

The V call is TRBV5-6, the J call TRBJ2-7, with 9 positions matching TRBD2. The germline V gene encodes CDR1 SGHDT and CDR2 YYEEEE. Trimming cost V 4 bases and J 0 bases; bases outside gene matches: 5. The CDR3 consists of 15 residues. CDR3 DNA sequence: TGTGCCAGCAGCCCCCGGACTAGCGCCTCCTACGAGCAGTACTTC. The encoded protein is CASSPRTSASYEQYF.

Points on this clone: Other DNA sequences in this sample translate to the same CDR3. The chain joins TRBV7-2 to TRBJ2-2; D possibly corresponds to TRBD2 (6 bases). This CDR3 has 15 amino acids. The germline V gene encodes CDR1 SGHTA and CDR2 FQGNSA. Trimming stripped 4 bases from V and 5 bases from J, with 14 bases between. This CDR3 reads CASSSGGAVTGELFF. CDR3 nucleotides: TGTGCCAGCAGCTCAGGAGGGGCAGTGACCGGGGAGCTGTTTTTT.

This chain uses TRBV19 with TRBJ1-3; D remains unclear. CDR1 LNHDA and CDR2 SQIVND come from the germline V gene (reference sequence). The CDR3 is 15 amino acids. The germline V and J ends were trimmed by 3 bases and 2 bases, with 11 bases remaining between them. CDR3 in amino acids: CASSISPEAGNTIYF. In nucleotides, the CDR3 is TGTGCCAGTAGTATCAGCCCGGAGGCTGGAAACACCATATATTTT. The whole variable domain, remainder taken from reference TRBV19 and TRBJ1-3, is DGGITQSPKYLFRKEGQNVTLSCEQNLNHDAMYWYRQDPGQGLRLIYYSQIVNDFQKGDIAEGYSVSREKKESFPLTVTSAQKNPTAFYLCASSISPEAGNTIYFGEGSWLTVV.

The chain's CDR3 is CASTRLADSYNEQFF. In nucleotides, the CDR3 is TGTGCCAGCACCCGGCTAGCGGACTCCTACAATGAGCAGTTCTTC. The chain recombines TRBV9 with TRBJ2-1; 7 nucleotides line up with TRBD2. Germline loops: CDR1 SGDLS, CDR2 YYNGEE. After removal of 6 bases from V and 0 bases from J, the junction contained 6 bases not matched to a gene. This CDR3 spans 15 amino acids.

The J gene is TRBJ1-5, the V gene TRBV19; possibly TRBD1 for D (6 bases). V was clipped by 4 bases and J by 7 bases, with 8 bases between them. Germline CDR1 is LNHDA and CDR2 is SQIVND (reference sequence). CDR3 length: 12 residues. DNA of the CDR3: TGTGCCAGTAGTAAACAGGGCCAGCCCCAGCATTTT. This codes for CASSKQGQPQHF.